This T cell receptor beta chain was obtained from a study of blood T cell repertoires in COVID-19. As for the study in general: Sites in the United States, Italy and Spain provided acute and convalescent COVID-19 samples. The cDNA or gDNA used as material had been derived from T cells, B-cell-depleted T cells, or PBMCs.

Participant-reported clinical history was the basis for cohort assignment. Cohort 3 donors counted as recovered after two negative PCRs, clearance, or resolved symptoms. CDR1 and CDR2 (germline): LNHNV, YYDKDF (reference sequence). V shed 0 bases and J shed 9 bases, with 15 bases lying between them. The length of the CDR3 is 15 residues. Here immunoSEQ multiplex PCR was the method, and the copy in TCRdb shows in-frame clones only, minus some. This repertoire shows about 400,000 clones, approximately 89% found once; its top ten account for 1.5% to 2%. The rearrangement uses TRBV15 and TRBJ2-1; D gene ambiguous. Sequencing input: PBMCs or T cells enriched from blood (not recorded which). This TCR was sampled from a young woman who had recovered from COVID-19. This CDR3 is CATSRELTRSIEQFF. In DNA form, the CDR3 reads TGTGCCACCAGCAGAGAATTGACACGTTCAATTGAGCAGTTCTTC.